These 10 T cell receptor beta chains originate from one sample sequenced in a study of chemoradiotherapy in HPV16-positive cancers. The protocol was immunoSEQ multiplex PCR, while the TCRdb copy is restricted to in-frame clones and leaves out a portion. The sample lists 30,000 to 40,000 clones, nearly 90% occurring once. Sequencing was performed on blood, taken from a patient who underwent chemoradiotherapy. These receptors came from a human donor with HPV-associated anogenital cancer.

The count of this clone is one. Here the CDR3 reads CASHPQAGPYNEQFF. In DNA, the CDR3 is TGTGCTAGTCACCCTCAAGCGGGCCCTTACAATGAGCAGTTCTTC. The V gene is TRBV12-5, the J gene TRBJ2-1, with a tentative D call TRBD2 (6 bases). In germline, CDR1 is LGHNT, CDR2 FRNRAP. The CDR3 totals 15 residues. V was cut by 8 bases and J by 4 bases, with 18 bases left in between.

The rearrangement links TRBV7-8 to TRBJ2-7; 8 bases are a match to TRBD2. The germline gives CDR1 SGHVS, CDR2 FQNEAQ. V shed 3 bases and J 1 base; nucleotides not matched to a gene: 14. The CDR3 contains 18 residues. CDR3 sequence (DNA): TGTGCCAGCAGCTTCGTTTCTGCGGGGGGCGGATTTTCCTACGAGCAGTACTTC. Translated, it gives CASSFVSAGGGFSYEQYF. Full variable domain (missing parts from reference TRBV7-8 and TRBJ2-7): GAGVSQSPRYKVAKRGQDVALRCDPISGHVSLFWYQQALGQGPEFLTYFQNEAQLDKSGLPSDRFFAERPEGSVSTLKIQRTQQEDSAVYLCASSFVSAGGGFSYEQYFGPGTRLTVT.

The chain links TRBV29-1 to TRBJ1-1; 9 bases map to TRBD1. V shed 7 bases, J shed 14 bases, and the junction held 11 bases outside the gene matches. This CDR3 is built from 11 residues. CDR1 is SQVTM, CDR2 ANQGSEA, per germline. In DNA, the CDR3 is TGCAGCGCCCTCGGGACAGGGAAGGGGTTCTTT. This gives the protein CSALGTGKGFF. Supplemented by reference TRBV29-1 and TRBJ1-1, the full variable domain reads SAVISQKPSRDICQRGTSLTIQCQVDSQVTMMFWYRQQPGQSLTLIATANQGSEATYESGFVIDKFPISRPNLTFSTLTVSNMSPEDSSIYLCSALGTGKGFFGQGTRLTVV.

CDR3 region: CASSNTGRTTEKLFF. The CDR3 DNA follows: TGTGCCAGCAGCAACACGGGCCGGACGACTGAAAAACTGTTTTTT. J is TRBJ1-4 and V is TRBV7-9; D is unclear. Trimming removed 5 bases from V and 7 bases from J, with 17 bases in between. This CDR3 is built from 15 residues. From germline, CDR1 is SEHNR and CDR2 FQNEAQ (reference sequence).

The V gene is TRBV30, the J gene TRBJ1-6; D possibly corresponds to TRBD1 (6 bases). V lost 1 base and J 6 bases, leaving 16 bases between the germline ends. The CDR3 length is 16 residues. Germline-derived CDR1 and CDR2 are GTSNPN and SVGIG (reference sequence). The CDR3 sequence is CAWSARGRGGNSPLHF. In DNA, the CDR3 is TGTGCCTGGAGTGCCCGGGGAAGGGGGGGTAATTCACCCCTCCACTTT. Full variable domain (missing parts from reference TRBV30 and TRBJ1-6): SQTIHQWPATLVQPVGSPLSLECTVEGTSNPNLYWYRQAAGRGLQLLFYSVGIGQISSEVPQNLSASRPQDRQFILSSKKLLLSDSGFYLCAWSARGRGGNSPLHFGNGTRLTVT.

The chain is built from TRBV30 and TRBJ2-2, with TRBD2 matching over 8 bases. Trimming cost V 3 bases and J 7 bases; bases outside gene matches: 4. The CDR3 consists of 13 residues. Germline values: CDR1 GTSNPN, CDR2 SVGIG (reference sequence). The DNA of the CDR3 is TGTGCCTGGAGCCTTCTAGCGGGCGGGGAGCTGTTTTTT. Its translation: CAWSLLAGGELFF.

This clone was seen more than once but under ten times. This rearrangement joins TRBV5-6 to TRBJ1-1; TRBD1 is a possible D gene (5 bases). V was shortened by 4 bases and J by 3 bases, with 7 bases between the two germline ends. The CDR3 sequence is 12 residues long. Looked up from germline, CDR1 is SGHDT and CDR2 is YYEEEE. CDR3 in amino acids: CASSTGYTEAFF. CDR3 nucleotides: TGTGCCAGCAGCACAGGTTACACTGAAGCTTTCTTT.

This chain links TRBV9 with TRBJ1-2, with D unresolved. The CDR3 runs 17 residues. Germline V CDR1 and CDR2: SGDLS, YYNGEE. Between the trimmed V and J ends, which lost 2 bases and 4 bases, there was a span of 21 bases. The DNA of the CDR3 is TGTGCCAGCAGCGTTTCCGCTGAGCTCCCCCTGGCCTATGGCTACACCTTC. Translated: CASSVSAELPLAYGYTF. Looking up the rest from reference TRBV9 and TRBJ1-2 gives the full variable domain: DSGVTQTPKHLITATGQRVTLRCSPRSGDLSVYWYQQSLDQGLQFLIQYYNGEERAKGNILERFSAQQFPDLHSELNLSSLELGDSALYFCASSVSAELPLAYGYTFGSGTRLTVV.

The chain uses TRBV23-1 and TRBJ2-5, with 11 nucleotides matching TRBD1. Being an ORF, TRBV23-1 has a function that is uncertain. The V segment lost 2 bases and the J segment 5 bases; nucleotides outside the gene matches: 7. CDR3 size: 16 residues. The CDR3 reads CASSQQGTGGEETQYF. The CDR3, as DNA: TGCGCCAGCAGTCAACAGGGGACAGGGGGGGAGGAGACCCAGTACTTC.

This rearrangement joins TRBV29-1 to TRBJ1-2, with a possible D match to TRBD1 (6 bases). CDR3 size: 13 residues. V was shortened by 1 base and J by 4 bases, with 10 bases between the two germline ends. CDR1 SQVTM and CDR2 ANQGSEA come from the germline V gene. The CDR3 DNA reads as TGCAGCGTTGAAGGGGGGGGCCCCTATGGCTACACCTTC. This codes for CSVEGGGPYGYTF.